A selection of T cell receptor beta chains follows, all from one sample in a study of Tregs in tolerant kidney transplant recipients. TCRdb's table, derived via immunoSEQ multiplex PCR, lists solely in-frame clones and lacks some. This sample has roughly 80,000 clones, with less than 95% found just once. Sequences were derived from Tregs from blood, sampled before the transplant. The receptors here all came from a human donor who received a combined kidney and bone marrow transplant. Both conserved end residues are part of each CDR3. A D gene is named only where the DNA matches it firmly. Size is stated for part of the rows, as once, few or many counts, or as a class when the clone is expanded.

NA TRBJ2-2 NA TRBV7-2 CASSLLSGWAGSDGELFF TGTGCCAGCAGCTTACTCTCAGGATGGGCCGGCTCCGACGGGGAGCTGTTTTTT
once TRBJ1-1 TRBD1 TRBV30 CAWSVTGANTEAFF TGTGCCTGGAGTGTGACAGGGGCGAACACTGAAGCTTTCTTT
NA TRBJ1-4 NA TRBV9 CASSSSGTHATNEKLFF TGTGCCAGCAGCTCCAGTGGGACCCATGCAACTAATGAAAAACTGTTTTTT
NA TRBJ2-7 NA TRBV7-8 CASSLLGGIGEQYF TGTGCCAGCAGCTTATTAGGGGGGATAGGGGAGCAGTACTTC
NA TRBJ1-2 TRBD1 TRBV6-6 CASSYDGTAYGYTF TGTGCCAGCAGTTACGACGGGACAGCTTATGGCTACACCTTC
NA TRBJ2-7 NA TRBV30 CAWSRRAYEQYF TGTGCCTGGAGCAGGCGAGCCTACGAGCAGTACTTC
NA TRBJ2-3 TRBD2 TRBV10-1 CASSESMILAGTDTQYF TGCGCCAGCAGTGAGTCGATGATACTAGCGGGAACAGATACGCAGTATTTT
NA TRBJ2-3 TRBD1 TRBV5-5 CASSSFRGQSTDTQYF TGTGCCAGCAGCAGTTTCAGGGGGCAGAGCACAGATACGCAGTATTTT
NA TRBJ1-3 NA TRBV9 CASSSGADYSGNTIYF TGTGCCAGCAGCTCGGGGGCAGACTACTCTGGAAACACCATATATTTT
NA TRBJ2-2 NA TRBV18 CASSPPGLLNTGELFF TGTGCCAGCTCACCACCCGGGCTATTAAACACCGGGGAGCTGTTTTTT
NA TRBJ2-5 TRBD1 TRBV18 CASSPQAGTDQETQYF TGTGCCAGCTCACCACAAGCCGGGACAGACCAAGAGACCCAGTACTTC
once TRBJ2-1 TRBD2 TRBV7-6 CASKSPGGNEQFF TGTGCCAGCAAATCCCCGGGGGGCAATGAGCAGTTCTTC
NA TRBJ2-5 NA TRBV6-6 CASNLVWGSQETQYF TGTGCCAGCAACCTAGTCTGGGGTTCCCAAGAGACCCAGTACTTC
NA TRBJ2-1 TRBD1 TRBV7-2 CASSFRDRGLNEQFF TGTGCCAGCAGCTTCCGGGACAGGGGGCTCAATGAGCAGTTCTTC
NA TRBJ2-3 TRBD2 TRBV5-6 CASSLLAGGMAGTDTQYF TGTGCCAGCAGCTTGCTAGCGGGAGGGATGGCGGGCACAGATACGCAGTATTTT
NA TRBJ2-1 TRBD2 TRBV7-2 CASSSWTSGKYNEQFF TGTGCCAGCAGCTCCTGGACTAGCGGGAAGTACAATGAGCAGTTCTTC
NA TRBJ2-1 TRBD2 TRBV5-4 CASSPLAGAKNEQFF TGTGCCAGCAGCCCTCTAGCGGGAGCTAAAAATGAGCAGTTCTTC
NA TRBJ1-5 NA TRBV25-1 CATAGGDNQPQHF TGTGCCACCGCGGGAGGGGACAATCAGCCCCAGCATTTT
once TRBJ2-1 NA TRBV27 CASSWAGRVTYNEQFF TGTGCCAGCAGTTGGGCGGGGCGGGTGACCTACAATGAGCAGTTCTTC
NA TRBJ2-1 NA TRBV6-6 CASSLTGTYNEQFF TGTGCCAGCAGTCTGACGGGGACCTACAATGAGCAGTTCTTC
NA TRBJ2-1 TRBD2 TRBV11-3 CASSLGLAGEVDEQFF TGTGCCAGCAGCTTAGGGCTAGCGGGAGAGGTGGATGAGCAGTTCTTC
NA TRBJ2-7 NA TRBV19 CASSMTSGGRSYEQYF TGTGCCAGTAGTATGACCTCAGGGGGGAGATCCTACGAGCAGTACTTC
NA TRBJ2-3 NA TRBV28 CASSFRPERPTDTQYF TGTGCCAGCAGTTTCCGGCCTGAGAGACCCACAGATACGCAGTATTTT
NA TRBJ2-7 NA TRBV18 CASSPKGTFSEQYF TGTGCCAGCTCACCCAAAGGCACCTTTTCCGAGCAGTACTTC
NA TRBJ2-3 TRBD1 TRBV27 CASSSDRVGSDTQYF TGTGCCAGCAGTTCAGACAGGGTAGGGTCAGATACGCAGTATTTT
NA TRBJ2-5 NA TRBV28 CASSLQGLETQYF TGTGCCAGCAGTTTGCAGGGATTAGAGACCCAGTACTTC
once TRBJ2-7 NA TRBV6-5 CASSRYPGPIYEQYF TGTGCCAGCAGCCGTTATCCGGGACCAATTTACGAGCAGTACTTC
NA TRBJ1-2 TRBD1 TRBV2 CASSGLRGNGYTF TGTGCCAGCAGTGGACTCAGGGGGAACGGCTACACCTTC
NA TRBJ2-5 TRBD1 TRBV19 CASSTRQGVGETQYF TGTGCCAGTAGTACTAGACAGGGGGTCGGGGAGACCCAGTACTTC
NA TRBJ2-1 TRBD1 TRBV6-5 CASSVTGTGLSEQFF TGTGCCAGCAGCGTAACCGGGACAGGGTTGAGTGAGCAGTTCTTC
once TRBJ1-3 NA TRBV27 CASREGPGNTIYF TGTGCCAGCAGGGAGGGGCCTGGAAACACCATATATTTT
NA TRBJ1-1 NA TRBV7-3 CASSLDSSNTEAFF TGTGCCAGCAGCTTGGACAGTTCGAACACTGAAGCTTTCTTT
NA TRBJ2-7 TRBD2 TRBV4-1 CASRLGASGVYKQYF TGCGCCAGCAGACTAGGTGCTAGCGGGGTCTACAAGCAGTACTTC
NA TRBJ1-2 TRBD1 TRBV6-6 CASSRQGNYGYTF TGTGCCAGCAGCCGACAGGGCAACTATGGCTACACCTTC
NA TRBJ2-3 TRBD2 TRBV19 CASTLGTTRADTQYF TGTGCCAGTACCCTTGGGACTACCAGGGCAGATACGCAGTATTTT
NA TRBJ1-5 TRBD1 TRBV6-6 CASSWGTGLSNQPQHF TGTGCCAGCAGTTGGGGGACAGGTCTTAGCAATCAGCCCCAGCATTTT
NA TRBJ2-1 TRBD2 TRBV29-1 CRSPSGSISYNEQFF TGCAGATCCCCTAGCGGGAGCATCTCCTACAATGAGCAGTTCTTC
NA TRBJ2-5 NA TRBV15 CATSRGAVQETQYF TGTGCCACCAGCAGAGGCGCAGTACAAGAGACCCAGTACTTC
NA TRBJ1-5 NA TRBV18 CASSPGGQNSNQPQHF TGTGCCAGCTCACCGGGCGGACAGAATAGCAATCAGCCCCAGCATTTT
NA TRBJ2-7 NA TRBV7-9 CASTTAAYSYEQYF TGTGCCAGCACAACAGCGGCATACTCCTACGAGCAGTACTTC
NA TRBJ2-2 NA TRBV18 CASSPGQNTGELFF TGTGCCAGCTCACCGGGACAGAACACCGGGGAGCTGTTTTTT
NA TRBJ1-1 NA TRBV7-2 CASSLGYTEAFF TGTGCCAGCAGCTTGGGGTACACTGAAGCTTTCTTT
once TRBJ2-2 TRBD2 TRBV19 CASSPLAGSTGELFF TGTGCCAGTAGTCCCCTAGCGGGATCCACCGGGGAGCTGTTTTTT
NA TRBJ2-5 TRBD2 TRBV15 CATSSFSGAQETQYF TGTGCCACCAGCAGTTTTAGCGGGGCCCAAGAGACCCAGTACTTC
NA TRBJ2-3 NA TRBV15 CATSRDSPGEVSADTQYF TGTGCCACCAGCAGAGATTCCCCCGGGGAGGTATCGGCAGATACGCAGTATTTT
NA TRBJ1-5 NA TRBV19 CASTNTGRSNQPQHF TGTGCCAGTACCAATACAGGACGTAGCAATCAGCCCCAGCATTTT
NA TRBJ2-3 TRBD1 TRBV5-1 CASSSGTGPTDTQYF TGCGCCAGCAGTTCCGGGACAGGGCCCACAGATACGCAGTATTTT
NA TRBJ2-3 TRBD1 TRBV6-6 CASRPTGDRTDTQYF TGTGCCAGCAGGCCGACAGGGGATCGCACAGATACGCAGTATTTT
NA TRBJ2-7 NA TRBV7-9 CASSFSSGAARGYEQYF TGTGCCAGCAGCTTTTCCTCAGGGGCTGCGAGAGGCTACGAGCAGTACTTC
NA TRBJ2-1 TRBD1 TRBV5-6 CASSEGQRNEQFF TGTGCCAGCAGCGAGGGACAGAGAAATGAGCAGTTCTTC
NA TRBJ2-7 NA TRBV13 CASSPRGSSYEQYF TGTGCCAGCAGCCCACGGGGGAGCTCCTACGAGCAGTACTTC
NA TRBJ2-5 TRBD2 TRBV19 CASSISSGIGAGETQYF TGTGCCAGTAGTATAAGTAGCGGGATTGGTGCGGGAGAGACCCAGTACTTC